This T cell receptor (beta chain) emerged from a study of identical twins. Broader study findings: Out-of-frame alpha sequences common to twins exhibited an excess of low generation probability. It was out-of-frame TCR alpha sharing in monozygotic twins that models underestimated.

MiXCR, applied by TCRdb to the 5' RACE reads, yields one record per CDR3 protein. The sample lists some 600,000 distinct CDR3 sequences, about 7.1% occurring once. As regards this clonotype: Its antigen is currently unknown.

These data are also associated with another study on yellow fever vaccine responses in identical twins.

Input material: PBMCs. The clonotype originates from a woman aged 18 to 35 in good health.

As DNA, the CDR3 is TGTGCCAGCAGCTTAGTACTGGGTCACACTGAAGCTTTCTTT. The encoded protein is CASSLVLGHTEAFF. The rearrangement joins TRBV11-2 to TRBJ1-1; D is ambiguous. With 1 base removed from V and 3 bases from J, the gap between germline ends came to 9 bases. Germline V lookup: CDR1 SGHAT, CDR2 FQNNGV. This CDR3 contains 14 residues.